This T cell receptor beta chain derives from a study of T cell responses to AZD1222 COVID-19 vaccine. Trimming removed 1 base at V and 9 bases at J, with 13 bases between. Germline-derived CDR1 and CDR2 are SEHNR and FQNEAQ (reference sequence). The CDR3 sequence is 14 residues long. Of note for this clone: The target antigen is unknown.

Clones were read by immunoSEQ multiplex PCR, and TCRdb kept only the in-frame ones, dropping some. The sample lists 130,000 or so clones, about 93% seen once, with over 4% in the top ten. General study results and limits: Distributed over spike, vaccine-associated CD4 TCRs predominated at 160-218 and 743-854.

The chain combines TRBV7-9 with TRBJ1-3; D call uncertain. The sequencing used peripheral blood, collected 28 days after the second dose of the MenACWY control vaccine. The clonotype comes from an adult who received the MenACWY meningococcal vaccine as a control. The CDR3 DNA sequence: TGTGCCAGCAGCTTAGACCCGGGCTCGGGCACCATATATTTT. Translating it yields CASSLDPGSGTIYF.